The T cell receptor (beta chain) described here comes from a study of blood T cell repertoires in COVID-19. Study background: Acute-phase and convalescent COVID-19 samples originated in the United States, Italy and Spain.

V dropped 5 bases and J dropped 4 bases, with 14 bases sitting between them. The CDR3 has 14 amino acids. In germline, CDR1 is SEHNR, CDR2 FQNEAQ (reference sequence). Original analysis: Reference gene primers were amplified, and this amplification served to estimate nucleated cell counts. Generated by immunoSEQ multiplex PCR, the TCRdb table keeps only in-frame clones and is missing some. D and trimming come from the DNA, and the V and J calls and clone size come from that table. This sample yields under 200,000 clones, of which roughly 83% are seen a single time; under 3% belongs to the top ten. This clone has just one count.

The receptor comes from an older woman with acute or convalescent COVID-19. The V gene is TRBV7-9, the J gene TRBJ1-1; tentatively, D is TRBD1 (5 bases). The source material was peripheral blood. The CDR3 bases are TGTGCCAGCAGCCCGGCCCCGCAGGGCACTGAAGCTTTCTTT. Translating gives CASSPAPQGTEAFF.